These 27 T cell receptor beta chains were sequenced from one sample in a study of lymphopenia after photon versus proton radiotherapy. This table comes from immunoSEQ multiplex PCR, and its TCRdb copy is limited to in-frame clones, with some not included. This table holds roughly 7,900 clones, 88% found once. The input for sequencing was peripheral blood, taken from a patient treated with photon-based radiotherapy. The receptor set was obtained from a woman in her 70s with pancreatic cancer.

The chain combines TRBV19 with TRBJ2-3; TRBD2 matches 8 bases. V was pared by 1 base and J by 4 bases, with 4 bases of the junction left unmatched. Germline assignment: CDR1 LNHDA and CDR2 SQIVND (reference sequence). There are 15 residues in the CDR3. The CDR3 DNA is TGTGCCAGTAGTATAGCGGGAGGGCCACCAGATACGCAGTATTTT. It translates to CASSIAGGPPDTQYF.

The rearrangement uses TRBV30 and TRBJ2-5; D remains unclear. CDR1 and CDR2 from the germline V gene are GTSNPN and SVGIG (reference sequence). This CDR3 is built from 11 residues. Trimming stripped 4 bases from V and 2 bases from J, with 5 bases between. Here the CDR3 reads CAWNLQETQYF. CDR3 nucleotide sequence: TGTGCCTGGAACCTTCAAGAGACCCAGTACTTC.

CDR3 amino acids: CASSHGTGVSYEQYF. CDR3 DNA: TGTGCCAGCAGCCACGGGACAGGGGTCTCCTACGAGCAGTACTTC. J is TRBJ2-7 and V is TRBV4-2, with 10 bases identical to TRBD1. J gave up 0 bases and V 3 bases, and 2 bases lay outside the gene matches. This CDR3 is built from 15 residues. Germline CDR1 is LGHNA and CDR2 is YNFKEQ.

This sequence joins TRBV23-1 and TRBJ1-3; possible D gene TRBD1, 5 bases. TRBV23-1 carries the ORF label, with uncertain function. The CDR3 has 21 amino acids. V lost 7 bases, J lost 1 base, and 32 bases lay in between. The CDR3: CASNQKGDHSRDRCSGNTIYF. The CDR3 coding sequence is TGCGCCAGCAACCAAAAAGGGGACCATAGCAGAGACCGGTGTTCTGGAAACACCATATATTTT.

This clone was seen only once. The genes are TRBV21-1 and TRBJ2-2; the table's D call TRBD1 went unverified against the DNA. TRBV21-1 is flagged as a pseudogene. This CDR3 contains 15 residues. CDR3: CASPSRTLQAGELFF. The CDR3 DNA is TGTGCCAGCCCGTCCCGCACCCTTCAGGCCGGGGAGCTGTTTTTT.

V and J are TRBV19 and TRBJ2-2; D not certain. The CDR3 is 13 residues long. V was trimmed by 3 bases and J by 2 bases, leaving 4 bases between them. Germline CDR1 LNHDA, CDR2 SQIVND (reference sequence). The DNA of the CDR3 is TGTGCCAGTAGTATTCCCAACACCGGGGAGCTGTTTTTT. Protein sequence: CASSIPNTGELFF.

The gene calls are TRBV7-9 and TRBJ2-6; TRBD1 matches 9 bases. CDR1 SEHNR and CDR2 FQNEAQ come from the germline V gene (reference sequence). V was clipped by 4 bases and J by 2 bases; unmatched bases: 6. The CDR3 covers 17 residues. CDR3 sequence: CASSSTGGSPGANVLTF. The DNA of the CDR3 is TGTGCCAGCAGCTCGACAGGGGGATCCCCTGGGGCCAACGTCCTGACTTTC.

CDR3 nucleotides: TGCGCCAGCAGCCTGAACCCGGGACTAGCGGGAGCCTACAATGAGCAGTTCTTC. It specifies CASSLNPGLAGAYNEQFF. The gene calls are TRBV5-1 and TRBJ2-1, with TRBD2 identical over 14 bases. V was pared by 4 bases and J by 2 bases, with 8 bases of the junction left unmatched. CDR1 and CDR2 from the germline V gene are SGHRS and YFSETQ. The CDR3 consists of 18 residues.

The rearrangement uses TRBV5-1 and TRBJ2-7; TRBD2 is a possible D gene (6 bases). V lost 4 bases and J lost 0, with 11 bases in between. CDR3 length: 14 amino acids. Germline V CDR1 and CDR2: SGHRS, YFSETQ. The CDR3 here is CASSGDSLSYEQYF. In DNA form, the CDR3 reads TGCGCCAGCAGCGGGGACTCGCTCTCCTACGAGCAGTACTTC.

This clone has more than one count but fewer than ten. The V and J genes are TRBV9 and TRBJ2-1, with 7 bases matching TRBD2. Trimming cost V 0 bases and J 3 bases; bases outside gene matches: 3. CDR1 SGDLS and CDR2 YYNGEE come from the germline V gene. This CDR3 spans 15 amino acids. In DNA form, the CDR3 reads TGTGCCAGCAGCGTAGCCAGCGGGAACTACAATGAGCAGTTCTTC. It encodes CASSVASGNYNEQFF.

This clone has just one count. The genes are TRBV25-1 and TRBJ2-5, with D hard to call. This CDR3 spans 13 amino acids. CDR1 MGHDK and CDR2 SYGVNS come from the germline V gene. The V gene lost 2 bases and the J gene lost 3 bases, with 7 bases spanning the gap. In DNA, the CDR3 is TGTGCCAGCAGTGAAGACAAAAAAGAGACCCAGTACTTC. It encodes CASSEDKKETQYF. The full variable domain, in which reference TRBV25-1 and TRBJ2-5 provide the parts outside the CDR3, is EADIYQTPRYLVIGTGKKITLECSQTMGHDKMYWYQQDPGMELHLIHYSYGVNSTEKGDLSSESTVSRIRTEHFPLTLESARPSHTSQYLCASSEDKKETQYFGPGTRLLVL.

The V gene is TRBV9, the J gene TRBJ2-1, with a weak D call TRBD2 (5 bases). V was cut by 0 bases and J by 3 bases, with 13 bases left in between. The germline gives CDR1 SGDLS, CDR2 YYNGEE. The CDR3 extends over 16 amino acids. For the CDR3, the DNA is TGTGCCAGCAGCGTAGTAGGTAGCGAATACTACAATGAGCAGTTCTTC. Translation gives CASSVVGSEYYNEQFF.

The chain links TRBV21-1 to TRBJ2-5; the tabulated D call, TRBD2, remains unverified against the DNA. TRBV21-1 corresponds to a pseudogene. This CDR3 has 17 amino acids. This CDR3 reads CAGCQRNGVTLKRPQYF. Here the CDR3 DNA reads TGTGCCGGCTGCCAACGAAACGGGGTAACTCTGAAGAGACCCCAGTACTTC.

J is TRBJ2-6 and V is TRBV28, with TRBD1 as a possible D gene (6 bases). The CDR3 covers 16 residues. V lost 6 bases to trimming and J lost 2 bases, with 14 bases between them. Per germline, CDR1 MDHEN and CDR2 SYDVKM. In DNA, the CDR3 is TGTGCCAGCAGATCACAGGGTTCTCCTGGGGCCAACGTCCTGACTTTC. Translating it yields CASRSQGSPGANVLTF.

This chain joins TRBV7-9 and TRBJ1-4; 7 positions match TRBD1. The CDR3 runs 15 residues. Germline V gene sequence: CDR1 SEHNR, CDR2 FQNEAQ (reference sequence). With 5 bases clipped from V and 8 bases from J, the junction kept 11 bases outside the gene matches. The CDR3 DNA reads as TGTGCCAGCAGCACCTCACAGGGGTTCGGGGAAAAACTGTTTTTT. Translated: CASSTSQGFGEKLFF.

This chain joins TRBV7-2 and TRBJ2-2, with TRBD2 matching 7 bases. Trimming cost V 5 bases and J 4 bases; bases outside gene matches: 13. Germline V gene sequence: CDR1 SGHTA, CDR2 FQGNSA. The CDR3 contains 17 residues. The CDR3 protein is CASSPLSGRAVTGELFF. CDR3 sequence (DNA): TGTGCCAGCAGCCCCTTAAGTGGGAGGGCGGTCACCGGGGAGCTGTTTTTT. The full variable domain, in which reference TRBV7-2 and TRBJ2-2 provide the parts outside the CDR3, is GAGVSQSPSNKVTEKGKDVELRCDPISGHTALYWYRQSLGQGLEFLIYFQGNSAPDKSGLPSDRFSAERTGGSVSTLTIQRTQQEDSAVYLCASSPLSGRAVTGELFFGEGSRLTVL.

The CDR3 region is CASSEETGRTEAFF. The CDR3, as DNA: TGTGCCAGCAGCGAGGAGACAGGGCGAACTGAAGCTTTCTTT. The genes are TRBV7-2 and TRBJ1-1; TRBD1 agrees at 7 bases. V shed 5 bases and J 5 bases; nucleotides not matched to a gene: 8. Looked up from germline, CDR1 is SGHTA and CDR2 is FQGNSA. This CDR3 is built from 14 residues.

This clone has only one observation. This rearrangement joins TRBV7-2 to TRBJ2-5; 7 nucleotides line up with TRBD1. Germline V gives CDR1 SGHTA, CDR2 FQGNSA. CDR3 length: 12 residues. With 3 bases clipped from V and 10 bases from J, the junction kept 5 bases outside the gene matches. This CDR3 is CASSLGQPNQYF. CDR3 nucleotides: TGTGCCAGCAGCTTGGGACAGCCTAACCAGTACTTC.

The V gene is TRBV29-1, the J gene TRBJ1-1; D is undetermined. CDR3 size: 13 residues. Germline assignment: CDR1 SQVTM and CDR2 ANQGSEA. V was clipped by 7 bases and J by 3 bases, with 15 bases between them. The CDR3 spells CSAVRTGDTEAFF. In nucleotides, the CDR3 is TGCAGCGCCGTGAGGACTGGGGACACTGAAGCTTTCTTT. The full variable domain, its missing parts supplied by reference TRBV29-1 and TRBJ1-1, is SAVISQKPSRDICQRGTSLTIQCQVDSQVTMMFWYRQQPGQSLTLIATANQGSEATYESGFVIDKFPISRPNLTFSTLTVSNMSPEDSSIYLCSAVRTGDTEAFFGQGTRLTVV.

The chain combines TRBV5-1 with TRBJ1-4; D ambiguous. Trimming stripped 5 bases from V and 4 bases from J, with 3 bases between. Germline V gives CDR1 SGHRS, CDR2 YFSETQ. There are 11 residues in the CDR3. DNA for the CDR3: TGCGCCAGCAGGCTTAATGAAAAACTGTTTTTT. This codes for CASRLNEKLFF.

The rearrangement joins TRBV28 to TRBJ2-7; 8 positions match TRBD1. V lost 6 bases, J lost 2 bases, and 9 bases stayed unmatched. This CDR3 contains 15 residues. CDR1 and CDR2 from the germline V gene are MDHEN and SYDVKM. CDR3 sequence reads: CASSRSGQATYEQYF. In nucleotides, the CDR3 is TGTGCCAGCAGCCGGTCGGGACAGGCTACCTACGAGCAGTACTTC.

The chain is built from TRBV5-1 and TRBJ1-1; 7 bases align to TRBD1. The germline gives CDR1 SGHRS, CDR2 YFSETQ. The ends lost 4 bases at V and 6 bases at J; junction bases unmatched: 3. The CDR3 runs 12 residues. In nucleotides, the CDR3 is TGCGCCAGCAGCCCACAGGGGTCTGAAGCTTTCTTT. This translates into CASSPQGSEAFF.

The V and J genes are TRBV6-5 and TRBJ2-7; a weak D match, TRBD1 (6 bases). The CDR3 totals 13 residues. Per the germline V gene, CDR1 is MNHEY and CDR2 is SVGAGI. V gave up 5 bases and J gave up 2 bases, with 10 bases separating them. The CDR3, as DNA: TGTGCCAGCAGTAGACAGGTAACCTACGAGCAGTACTTC. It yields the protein CASSRQVTYEQYF.

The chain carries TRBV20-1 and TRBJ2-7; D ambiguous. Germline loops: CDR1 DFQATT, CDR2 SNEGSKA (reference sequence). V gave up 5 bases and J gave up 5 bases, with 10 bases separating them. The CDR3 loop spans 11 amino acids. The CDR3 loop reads CSASDVDEQYF. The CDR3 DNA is TGCAGTGCTTCGGATGTTGACGAGCAGTACTTC.

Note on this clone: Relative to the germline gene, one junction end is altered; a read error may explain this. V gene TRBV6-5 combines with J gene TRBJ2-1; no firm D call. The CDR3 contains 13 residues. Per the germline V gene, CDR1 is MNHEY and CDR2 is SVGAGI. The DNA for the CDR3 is TGTGCCAGCGGTTACTCGCGCATTCAGGAGCAGTTCTTC. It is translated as CASGYSRIQEQFF.

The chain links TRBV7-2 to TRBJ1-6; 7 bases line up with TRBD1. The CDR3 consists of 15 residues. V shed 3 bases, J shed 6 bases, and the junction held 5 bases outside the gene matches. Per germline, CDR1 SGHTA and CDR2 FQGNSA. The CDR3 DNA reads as TGTGCCAGCAGCTTCCGGGACAGACCTAATTCACCCCTCCACTTT. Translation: CASSFRDRPNSPLHF. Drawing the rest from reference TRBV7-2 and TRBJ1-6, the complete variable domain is GAGVSQSPSNKVTEKGKDVELRCDPISGHTALYWYRQSLGQGLEFLIYFQGNSAPDKSGLPSDRFSAERTGGSVSTLTIQRTQQEDSAVYLCASSFRDRPNSPLHFGNGTRLTVT.

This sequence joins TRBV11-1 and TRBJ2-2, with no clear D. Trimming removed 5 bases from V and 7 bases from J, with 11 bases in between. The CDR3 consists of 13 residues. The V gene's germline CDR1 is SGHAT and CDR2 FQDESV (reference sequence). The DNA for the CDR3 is TGTGCCAGCAGCCCTGACTGGGGCGGGGAGCTGTTTTTT. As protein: CASSPDWGGELFF.